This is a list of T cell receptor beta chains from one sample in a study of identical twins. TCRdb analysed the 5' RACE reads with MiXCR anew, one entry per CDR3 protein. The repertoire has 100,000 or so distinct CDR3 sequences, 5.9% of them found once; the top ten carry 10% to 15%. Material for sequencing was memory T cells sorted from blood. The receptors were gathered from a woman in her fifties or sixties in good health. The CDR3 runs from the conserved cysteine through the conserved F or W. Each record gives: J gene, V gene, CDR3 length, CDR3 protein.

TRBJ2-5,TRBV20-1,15,CSARPGASGRETQYF
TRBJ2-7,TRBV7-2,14,CASSLKAAGREQYF
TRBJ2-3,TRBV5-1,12,CASSLTRDTQYF
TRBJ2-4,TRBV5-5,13,CASSPEAKNIQYF
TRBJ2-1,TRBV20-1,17,CSARELWTSGRFYEQFF
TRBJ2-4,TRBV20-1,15,CSARASGRAENIQYF
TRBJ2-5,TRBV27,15,CASSLSRLAGETQYF
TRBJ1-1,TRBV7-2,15,CASSSNRGTHTEAFF
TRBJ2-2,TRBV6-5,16,CASSYRTSGRSGELFF
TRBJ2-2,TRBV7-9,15,CASSLGSRNTGELFF
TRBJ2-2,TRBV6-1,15,CASSLPGQNTGEQFF
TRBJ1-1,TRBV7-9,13,CASSLDPGAEAFF
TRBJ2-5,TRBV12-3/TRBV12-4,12,CASGGTDKTQYF
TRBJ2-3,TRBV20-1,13,CSVGGRLGDTQYF
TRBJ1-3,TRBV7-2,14,CASSSGQTGNTIYF
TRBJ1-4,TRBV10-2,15,CASSLGQDSGEKLFF
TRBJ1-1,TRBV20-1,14,CSARDRGMNTEAFF
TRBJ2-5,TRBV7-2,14,CASSPPGARETQYF
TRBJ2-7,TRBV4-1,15,CASSQRDGGTYEQYF
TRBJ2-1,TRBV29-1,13,CSVDRQGGYEQFF
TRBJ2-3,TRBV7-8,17,CASSSLRLPGPTDTQYF
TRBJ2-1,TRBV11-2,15,CASSPGLLGFDEQFF
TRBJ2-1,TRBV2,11,CASIRSNEQFF
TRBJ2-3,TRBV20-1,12,CSAPSMADTQYF
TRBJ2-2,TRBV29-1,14,CSVGGGRETGELFF
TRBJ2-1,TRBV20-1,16,CSARSDRGRSGHEQFF
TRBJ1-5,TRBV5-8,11,CASSIDQPQHF
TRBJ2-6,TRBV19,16,CASSTGGSPGANVLTF
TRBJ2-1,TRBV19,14,CASSIIGGVDEQFF
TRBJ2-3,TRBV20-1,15,CSARRRAVLTDTQYF
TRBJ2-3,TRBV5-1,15,CASRPGQVWGDTQYF
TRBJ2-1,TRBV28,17,CATNPDGTLVWVNEQFF
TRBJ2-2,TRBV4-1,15,CASSPDRRTGGELFF
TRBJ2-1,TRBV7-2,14,CASSLQAGANEQFF
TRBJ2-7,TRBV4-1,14,CASSPGQGANEQYF
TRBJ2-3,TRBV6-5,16,CASSSHRLAGGDTQYF
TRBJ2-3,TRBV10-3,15,CAISAGAASTDTQYF
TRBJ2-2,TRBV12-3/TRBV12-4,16,CASRMTGGSHTGELFF
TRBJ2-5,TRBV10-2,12,CASSVGGETQYF
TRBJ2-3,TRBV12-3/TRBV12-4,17,CASSFPLAGTSTDTQYF
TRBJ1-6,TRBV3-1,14,CASRGDSYNSPLHF
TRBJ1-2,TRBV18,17,CASSLTGFGQTGYGYTF
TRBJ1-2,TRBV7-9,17,CASSLEGRGPGAEGYTF
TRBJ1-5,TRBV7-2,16,CASSLTGAPNNQPQHF
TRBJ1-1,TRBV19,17,CASSGDRGDWFHTEAFF
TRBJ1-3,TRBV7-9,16,CASSLRQGFSGNTIYF
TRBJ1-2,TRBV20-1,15,CSARDRQDPNYGYTF
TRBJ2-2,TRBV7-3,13,CASSQGLNGELFF
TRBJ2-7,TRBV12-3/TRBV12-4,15,CASSLTAQGAYEQYF
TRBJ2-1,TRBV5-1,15,CASSRDRSHLDEQFF
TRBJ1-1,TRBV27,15,CASRAWDVLNTEAFF
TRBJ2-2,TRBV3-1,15,CASSQEDAITGELFF
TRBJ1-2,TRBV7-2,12,CASSFIGAGYTF
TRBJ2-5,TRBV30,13,CAWKEAVWKTQYF
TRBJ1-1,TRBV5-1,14,CASRGFRMNTEAFF
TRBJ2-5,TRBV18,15,CASSYNRADQETQYF
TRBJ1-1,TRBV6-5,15,CASSTGQGQNTEAFF